This T cell receptor (beta chain) was captured by sequencing in a study of cytomegalovirus exposure and HLA in healthy donors. PCR primers comprised 60 Vbeta and 13 Jbeta primers. The table came from immunoSEQ multiplex PCR; TCRdb's copy has only in-frame clones and leaves some out. The data show 90,000 to 100,000 clones, roughly three quarters seen once. Trimming cost V 2 bases and J 5 bases, with 17 bases left between them. Germline values: CDR1 SGHDN, CDR2 FVKESK. The CDR3 is 16 amino acids. Sequencing used PBMCs. The TCR sequence derives from a female donor in good health and CMV-seronegative. The gene calls are TRBV14 and TRBJ2-3; no reliable D call. The CDR3 region has the DNA TGTGCCAGCAGCCAAAGAAGGTTTAAATCGGGAGATACGCAGTATTTT. Its translation: CASSQRRFKSGDTQYF.